This paragraph reports one TCR beta chain. This specimen comes from a study of CD8 T cells in Susac syndrome. V was pared by 2 bases and J by 1 base, with 6 bases of the junction left unmatched. This CDR3 spans 15 amino acids. The germline gives CDR1 SQVTM, CDR2 ANQGSEA. Random hexamers served to reverse transcribe roughly 0.5 to 1 ug RNA. TCRdb reanalysed the immunoSEQ multiplex PCR reads using MiXCR and keeps one entry per CDR3 protein. The sample shows about 71,000 distinct CDR3 sequences, just over 95% of them seen only once. The rearrangement uses TRBV29-1 and TRBJ2-3, with 7 nucleotides matching TRBD1. Sequencing was done on a sample of CD4+ T cells from PBMCs. The TCR was taken from a human donor with multiple sclerosis. The DNA for the CDR3 is TGCAGCGTTGAATCGCGACAGGGTGGCACAGATACGCAGTATTTT. This sequence encodes CSVESRQGGTDTQYF.